These T cell receptor beta chains were read from a single sample in a study of T cells after yellow fever vaccination. TCRdb called the 5' RACE reads again in MiXCR, with one record for every CDR3 protein. The data hold 120,000 or so distinct CDR3 sequences, with nearly 15% observed a single time. The sample consisted of CD8+ T cells sorted from PBMCs, taken 5 days after the yellow fever booster vaccination. The receptor source for this set is a man aged 18-30 years who received the YFV17D yellow fever vaccine. The CDR3 runs from the conserved cysteine through the conserved F or W. The order of the fields is D gene, J gene, clone size, V gene, CDR3 protein, CDR3 DNA. A D gene is named only where the DNA matches it firmly. Expanded clones are given a class, and other clones once, few, many or no size at all.

>-|TRBJ2-1|few|TRBV27
CASTVGPSSYNEQFF
TGTGCCAGCACCGTCGGACCCAGCTCCTACAATGAGCAGTTCTTC
>TRBD1|TRBJ1-2|-|TRBV7-9
CASSSTGDGGYTF
TGTGCCAGCAGTTCGACAGGGGACGGAGGCTACACCTTC
>TRBD2|TRBJ2-3|-|TRBV7-2
CASSLPIAGGYTDTQYF
TGTGCCAGCAGCCTTCCTATAGCGGGGGGGTACACAGATACGCAGTATTTT
>-|TRBJ1-1|few|TRBV6-2/TRBV6-3
CASITGTPTTEAFF
TGTGCCAGCATTACGGGGACACCAACCACTGAAGCTTTCTTT
>-|TRBJ1-5|-|TRBV6-5
CASRGGQFNQPQHF
TGTGCCAGCAGGGGCGGACAGTTCAATCAGCCCCAGCATTTT
>-|TRBJ2-6|-|TRBV5-1
CASSLVETGVSGANVLTF
TGCGCCAGCAGCTTGGTAGAGACAGGCGTCTCTGGGGCCAACGTCCTGACTTTC
>-|TRBJ2-3|few|TRBV24-1
CATSDVRLSGAHPHTDTQYF
TGTGCCACCAGTGATGTACGATTATCGGGGGCCCACCCCCACACAGATACGCAGTATTTT
>TRBD1|TRBJ1-2|-|TRBV5-1
CASSYRGPVYGYTF
TGCGCCAGTTCATACAGGGGGCCGGTCTATGGCTACACCTTC
>-|TRBJ1-5|few|TRBV4-1
CASSQEPQLNQPQHF
TGCGCCAGCAGCCAAGAGCCACAGCTCAATCAGCCCCAGCATTTT
>-|TRBJ1-6|few|TRBV9
CASSGSGLNSPLHF
TGTGCCAGCAGCGGCTCAGGCCTTAATTCACCCCTCCACTTT
>-|TRBJ2-1|many|TRBV27
CASSLGGVEQFF
TGTGCCAGCAGTTTAGGCGGCGTTGAGCAGTTCTTC
>-|TRBJ1-5|-|TRBV6-1
CASSEWWGQRGYSNQPQHF
TGTGCCAGCAGTGAATGGTGGGGACAAAGGGGCTATAGCAATCAGCCCCAGCATTTT
>-|TRBJ2-1|few|TRBV29-1
CSVEAWKGSYDIYNEQFF
TGCAGCGTTGAAGCGTGGAAGGGCTCCTATGATATATACAATGAGCAGTTCTTC
>TRBD1|TRBJ2-3|-|TRBV6-4
CASSPGQATEQYF
TGTGCCAGCAGCCCTGGACAGGCAACAGAGCAGTATTTT
>-|TRBJ1-5|-|TRBV4-1
CASSQVIWAPGQPQHF
TGCGCCAGCAGCCAAGTAATCTGGGCCCCCGGGCAGCCCCAGCATTTT
>-|TRBJ2-2|-|TRBV28
CASSSRPNTGELFF
TGTGCCAGCAGTTCAAGGCCGAACACCGGGGAGCTGTTTTTT
>-|TRBJ1-2|-|TRBV10-3
CAITKNRRYTF
TGTGCCATTACAAAAAACAGACGCTACACCTTC
>-|TRBJ1-5|-|TRBV7-2
CASSQNSGQPQHF
TGTGCCAGCAGCCAAAACTCCGGGCAGCCCCAGCATTTT
>-|TRBJ2-3|-|TRBV12-3/TRBV12-4
CASTPPPGSIRGHTQYF
TGTGCCAGCACCCCTCCCCCGGGCTCAATCCGGGGTCATACGCAGTATTTT
>-|TRBJ2-3|-|TRBV5-1
CASSLGDKDTQYF
TGCGCCAGCAGCTTGGGAGATAAGGATACGCAGTATTTT
>TRBD2|TRBJ2-3|-|TRBV4-1
CASSQLAGVTDTQYF
TGCGCCAGCAGCCAACTAGCGGGGGTTACAGATACGCAGTATTTT
>-|TRBJ1-1|-|TRBV7-8
CASSLAVRNTEAFF
TGTGCCAGCAGCTTAGCGGTCCGAAACACTGAAGCTTTCTTT
>-|TRBJ2-2|-|TRBV6-1
CASSEYTTGGDTGELFF
TGTGCCAGCAGTGAATACACCACAGGGGGGGACACCGGGGAGCTGTTTTTT
>TRBD1|TRBJ2-1|-|TRBV29-1
CSVDSDRGPYNEQFF
TGCAGCGTTGATTCCGACAGGGGACCCTACAATGAGCAGTTCTTC
>-|TRBJ2-7|few|TRBV6-2/TRBV6-3
CASSYVVTAFEQYF
TGTGCCAGCAGTTACGTCGTTACAGCGTTCGAGCAGTACTTC
>-|TRBJ2-3|few|TRBV7-8
CASSPPFTDTQYF
TGTGCCAGCAGCCCCCCCTTCACAGATACGCAGTATTTT
>TRBD2|TRBJ2-1|-|TRBV6-5
CASSGPGLAGGAYNEQFF
TGTGCCAGCAGTGGCCCGGGACTAGCGGGGGGTGCCTACAATGAGCAGTTCTTC
>-|TRBJ1-2|-|TRBV7-9
CASSDDRNLNYGYTF
TGTGCCAGCAGCGACGACAGGAACCTTAACTATGGCTACACCTTC
>TRBD2|TRBJ2-1|few|TRBV6-2/TRBV6-3
CASSLPRLAAYNEQFF
TGTGCCAGCAGTTTACCTCGACTAGCGGCGTACAATGAGCAGTTCTTC
>-|TRBJ2-4|many|TRBV10-2
CASSEARGLPGDIQYF
TGCGCCAGCAGTGAGGCGAGAGGGTTGCCCGGAGACATTCAGTACTTC
>-|TRBJ1-2|few|TRBV5-1
CASSSVTAYGYTF
TGCGCCAGCAGCTCCGTAACGGCCTATGGCTACACCTTC
>TRBD2|TRBJ2-1|-|TRBV7-2
CASSPLAGLSYNEQFF
TGTGCCAGCAGCCCGCTAGCGGGGCTCTCCTACAATGAGCAGTTCTTC
>-|TRBJ1-2|few|TRBV28
CASSFGRGLGYGYTF
TGTGCCAGCAGTTTTGGAAGGGGTTTGGGCTATGGCTACACCTTC
>-|TRBJ2-2|-|TRBV6-5
CASSDGTRNTGELFF
TGTGCCAGCAGTGACGGGACAAGGAACACCGGGGAGCTGTTTTTT
>-|TRBJ1-2|-|TRBV5-1
CASRGSGPNYGYTF
TGCGCCAGCAGGGGGTCTGGACCTAACTATGGCTACACCTTC
>-|TRBJ2-7|few|TRBV27
CASSIIGSYEQYF
TGTGCCAGCAGTATTATAGGCTCCTACGAGCAGTACTTC
>-|TRBJ2-7|few|TRBV4-1
CASSRSTGYEQYF
TGCGCCAGCAGCCGGTCGACAGGTTACGAGCAGTACTTC
>TRBD2|TRBJ2-7|-|TRBV27
CASRRTSGEAYEQYF
TGTGCCAGCAGACGGACTAGCGGGGAGGCGTACGAGCAGTACTTC
>TRBD1|TRBJ2-3|-|TRBV6-6
CASSRQGRTDTQYF
TGTGCCAGCAGCAGACAGGGTAGGACAGATACGCAGTATTTT
>TRBD1|TRBJ1-1|-|TRBV7-8
CASSLGLQGNEAFF
TGTGCCAGCAGCTTAGGTTTACAGGGGAATGAAGCTTTCTTT
>TRBD1|TRBJ2-5|-|TRBV6-5
CASSYMTGGSETQYF
TGTGCCAGCAGTTACATGACAGGGGGAAGCGAGACCCAGTACTTC
>-|TRBJ2-2|many|TRBV24-1
CATSEIDSGELFF
TGTGCCACCAGTGAGATAGACAGCGGGGAGCTGTTTTTT
>TRBD2|TRBJ2-3|-|TRBV7-6
CASSLAGGADTQYF
TGTGCCAGCAGCTTAGCGGGGGGGGCAGATACGCAGTATTTT
>TRBD2|TRBJ2-3|few|TRBV7-3
CASSLAGGPADTQYF
TGTGCCAGCAGCTTAGCGGGGGGGCCGGCAGATACGCAGTATTTT